Following are 11 T cell receptor beta chains from one sample sequenced in a study of Graves' ophthalmopathy and Graves' hyperthyroidism. RNA transcripts yielded amplified TCR beta CDR3 regions. The workflow started with a first-round RT-PCR run with HTBI primers and then moved on to a second-round multiplex PCR. Each CDR3 protein is one row after TCRdb ran MiXCR on the multiplex PCR reads. The table has a few hundred thousand distinct CDR3 sequences, about 17% seen once. The sequenced sample consisted of peripheral blood. These receptors were obtained from an adult man with Graves' ophthalmopathy.

This clonotype was observed many times. J is TRBJ2-5 and V is TRBV4-2, with D unresolved. This CDR3 region has 15 residues. Deletions cut 5 bases from V and 5 bases from J, with 18 bases between. Germline CDR1 LGHNA, CDR2 YNFKEQ. The CDR3 DNA reads TGTGCCAGCAGCGCTTATGGGGTTGCCTCCGAGACCCAGTACTTC. Amino acids: CASSAYGVASETQYF.

This clonotype came up many times. The chain carries TRBV14 and TRBJ1-2; a possible D gene is TRBD1 (5 bases). Trimming stripped 0 bases from V and 7 bases from J, with 15 bases between. This CDR3 has 15 amino acids. Germline V CDR1 and CDR2: SGHDN, FVKESK. CDR3 residues: CASSQDPAGNGGYTF. CDR3 in DNA: TGTGCCAGCAGCCAAGATCCGGCAGGGAATGGTGGCTACACCTTC.

This clonotype was detected ten times or more. V and J are TRBV5-1 and TRBJ2-5; 9 positions agree with TRBD2. V trimming: 4 bases; J trimming: 5 bases; junction bases outside the gene matches: 12. Germline assignment: CDR1 SGHRS and CDR2 YFSETQ. This CDR3 region has 16 residues. The DNA for the CDR3 is TGCGCCAGCAGCCTCGGACTAGCGAGGTCCCCGGAGACCCAGTACTTC. It specifies CASSLGLARSPETQYF. The full variable domain, in which reference TRBV5-1 and TRBJ2-5 provide the parts outside the CDR3, is KAGVTQTPRYLIKTRGQQVTLSCSPISGHRSVSWYQQTPGQGLQFLFEYFSETQRNKGNFPGRFSGRQFSNSRSEMNVSTLELGDSALYLCASSLGLARSPETQYFGPGTRLLVL.

This sequence joins TRBV12-3 or TRBV12-4 and TRBJ1-2; TRBD1 agrees at 7 bases. The J segment lost 4 bases and the V segment lost 5 bases, leaving 7 bases of the junction unmatched. CDR3 length: 14 residues. The CDR3 bases are TGTGCCAGCAGTACCGGGGACAGCCCCTATGGCTACACCTTC. Protein: CASSTGDSPYGYTF.

The V call is TRBV28, the J call TRBJ1-2, with TRBD1 as a possible D gene (6 bases). This CDR3 has 14 amino acids. V lost 6 bases, J lost 7 bases, and 18 bases lay in between. Germline loops: CDR1 MDHEN, CDR2 SYDVKM. CDR3 coding DNA: TGTGCCAGCAGAGTTTCCCCCAGGGGAAGTGGCTACACCTTC. Translated, it gives CASRVSPRGSGYTF.

The sample holds many counts of this clonotype. The V call is TRBV19, the J call TRBJ2-7; weak D call: TRBD2 (6 bases). This CDR3 comprises 14 residues. Trimming pared 3 bases from V and 1 base from J, leaving 10 bases between. Germline CDR1 reads LNHDA; CDR2 reads SQIVND (reference sequence). DNA for the CDR3: TGTGCCAGTAGTATGCAGGAGGGTTCCTACGAGCAGTACTTC. Its protein product is CASSMQEGSYEQYF.

This clonotype has at least ten counts. The rearrangement uses TRBV20-1 and TRBJ2-7, with a tentative D call TRBD2 (5 bases). The V end was cut by 3 bases, the J end by 0 bases, with 12 bases between. Germline CDR1 is DFQATT and CDR2 is SNEGSKA (reference sequence). CDR3 length equals 14 residues. CDR3 in amino acids: CSARRAEVSYEQYF. The CDR3 coding sequence is TGCAGTGCTAGGAGAGCGGAGGTCTCCTACGAGCAGTACTTC.

Ten or more counts support this clonotype. The J gene is TRBJ2-7, the V gene TRBV4-1, with 8 nucleotides matching TRBD2. Trimming removed 4 bases from V and 2 bases from J; junction bases left unmatched: 7. Germline V gene data show CDR1 as MGHRA and CDR2 as YSYEKL. CDR3 size: 15 residues. CDR3 protein: CASSPHIAGTYEQYF. The DNA for the CDR3 is TGCGCCAGCAGCCCTCATATAGCGGGGACCTACGAGCAGTACTTC.

The rearrangement joins TRBV6-5 to TRBJ1-1, with D possibly being TRBD1 (6 bases). The germline V gene encodes CDR1 MNHEY and CDR2 SVGAGI. V was cut by 2 bases and J by 8 bases, with 18 bases left in between. The CDR3 spans 15 residues. CDR3 sequence: CASSYIGQGIWEAFF. The CDR3 nucleotides are TGTGCCAGCAGTTACATCGGTCAGGGGATTTGGGAAGCTTTCTTT.

Ten or more counts support this clonotype. The rearrangement links TRBV6-1 to TRBJ1-1, with D possibly TRBD1 on 5 matching bases. The V end was cut by 7 bases, the J end by 4 bases, with 19 bases between. This CDR3 has 15 amino acids. CDR1 and CDR2 (germline): MNHNS, SASEGT. DNA of the CDR3: TGTGCCAGCACCCGAACCAAAACAGGTGGCACTGAAGCTTTCTTT. Encoded protein: CASTRTKTGGTEAFF.

The table lists this clonotype with many counts. The chain couples TRBV6-1 to TRBJ1-2; D remains unclear. Germline values: CDR1 MNHNS, CDR2 SASEGT. The CDR3 contains 14 residues. Trimming took 3 bases from V and 8 from J, leaving 16 bases between them. The DNA of the CDR3 is TGTGCCAGCAGTGATCGGTGGGGATCGGGAGGCTACACCTTC. It is translated as CASSDRWGSGGYTF.